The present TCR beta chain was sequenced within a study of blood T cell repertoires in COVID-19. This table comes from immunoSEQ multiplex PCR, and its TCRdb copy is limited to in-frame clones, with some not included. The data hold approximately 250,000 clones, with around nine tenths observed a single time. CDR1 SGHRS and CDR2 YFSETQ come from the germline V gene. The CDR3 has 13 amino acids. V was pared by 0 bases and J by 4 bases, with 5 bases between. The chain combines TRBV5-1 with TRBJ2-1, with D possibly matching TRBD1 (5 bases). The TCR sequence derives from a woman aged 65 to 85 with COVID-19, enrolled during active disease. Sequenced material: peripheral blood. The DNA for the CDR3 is TGCGCCAGCAGCTTGGGACAGTACAATGAGCAGTTCTTC. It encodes CASSLGQYNEQFF.